Listed here are 21 T cell receptor beta chains from one sample, sequenced in a study of cytomegalovirus exposure and HLA in healthy donors. This PCR relied on a set of 60 Vbeta primers and 13 Jbeta primers. Assay: immunoSEQ multiplex PCR; the TCRdb copy retains only in-frame clones and omits some. This sample yields around 130,000 clones, of which around 90% are seen a single time; 0.45% to 0.55% belongs to the top ten. Sequencing was performed on PBMCs. The receptors were sampled from a woman aged 40 to 49 in good health and CMV-seronegative.

The chain carries TRBV6-5 and TRBJ1-4, with a weak D call TRBD1 (5 bases). Germline lookup yields CDR1 MNHEY and CDR2 SVGAGI. The CDR3 loop spans 15 amino acids. The V end was cut by 3 bases, the J end by 4 bases, with 12 bases between. CDR3 in amino acids: CASSYGTEINEKLFF. CDR3 nucleotides: TGTGCCAGCAGTTATGGGACTGAAATTAATGAAAAACTGTTTTTT.

The CDR3 region is CASSARENQPQHF. The CDR3 DNA reads TGTGCCAGCAGTGCGCGGGAAAATCAGCCCCAGCATTTT. V usage is TRBV6-4 and J usage is TRBJ1-5; no clear D gene. Germline V gene data show CDR1 as MRHNA and CDR2 as SNTAGT. The CDR3 totals 13 residues. Trimming pared 4 bases from V and 4 bases from J, leaving 8 bases between.

This chain uses TRBV11-3 with TRBJ1-3; D is unclear. V was pared by 0 bases and J by 0 bases, with 9 bases between. CDR3 length: 16 residues. Germline lookup yields CDR1 SGHNT and CDR2 YENEEA. The CDR3 loop is CASSLEGGLSGNTIYF. DNA of the CDR3: TGTGCCAGCAGCTTAGAAGGCGGACTCTCTGGAAACACCATATATTTT.

This sequence joins TRBV2 and TRBJ2-2; TRBD1 agrees at 7 bases. V shed 10 bases, J shed 7 bases, and the junction held 15 bases outside the gene matches. The CDR3 extends over 15 amino acids. Germline CDR1 is SNHLY and CDR2 is FYNNEI. CDR3 sequence (DNA): TGTGCCATTTCCTTTGGGAGAGGGGGCGGCGGGGAGCTGTTTTTT. Translating it yields CAISFGRGGGGELFF.

This rearrangement joins TRBV5-1 to TRBJ1-2, with 7 nucleotides matching TRBD1. The CDR3 has 15 amino acids. J gave up 1 base and V 0 bases, and 3 bases lay outside the gene matches. Germline-derived CDR1 and CDR2 are SGHRS and YFSETQ. CDR3 nucleotides: TGCGCCAGCAGCTTGGAGACAGGGCATAACTATGGCTACACCTTC. This gives the protein CASSLETGHNYGYTF.

This clone has just a few counts. This chain connects TRBV7-6 to TRBJ1-3; 10 nucleotides match TRBD1. Germline loops: CDR1 SGHVS, CDR2 FNYEAQ. V shed 1 base, J shed 0 bases, and the junction held 3 bases outside the gene matches. CDR3 length equals 17 residues. CDR3 loop: CASSLGQGAYSGNTIYF. DNA of the CDR3: TGTGCCAGCAGCTTAGGACAGGGGGCTTACTCTGGAAACACCATATATTTT.

The gene calls are TRBV7-2 and TRBJ2-3, with D maybe TRBD2 (6 bases). This CDR3 comprises 15 residues. Trimming removed 3 bases from V and 8 bases from J, with 18 bases in between. The germline gives CDR1 SGHTA, CDR2 FQGNSA. The CDR3: CASSLWEAGAGTQYF. DNA of the CDR3: TGTGCCAGCAGCTTGTGGGAGGCTGGGGCAGGTACGCAGTATTTT.

Regarding this clone: An end of the junction differs from the germline gene, which may be a read error. This chain connects TRBV7-9 to TRBJ1-2; possible D gene TRBD1, 6 bases. The CDR3 has 16 amino acids. Per germline, CDR1 SEHNR and CDR2 FQNEAQ (reference sequence). The CDR3 is CSSSRRGGIANYGYTF. DNA for the CDR3: TGTTCCAGCAGCCGGAGGGGGGGGATAGCTAACTATGGCTACACCTTC.

This chain links TRBV9 with TRBJ1-4, with a possible D match to TRBD1 (5 bases). The V end was cut by 3 bases, the J end by 7 bases, with 19 bases between. The V gene's germline CDR1 is SGDLS and CDR2 YYNGEE. The CDR3 runs to 16 residues. The CDR3 region is CASSAMGGSAREKLFF. The CDR3 region has the DNA TGTGCCAGCAGCGCCATGGGGGGGTCAGCCCGTGAAAAACTGTTTTTT.

This clone was seen a few times. The same CDR3 is also encoded by other DNA sequences in this sample. The gene calls are TRBV7-9 and TRBJ2-2; D gene uncertain. CDR1 and CDR2 from the germline V gene are SEHNR and FQNEAQ (reference sequence). CDR3 length equals 12 residues. The germline V and J ends were trimmed by 5 bases and 1 base, with 2 bases remaining between them. The CDR3 nucleotides are TGTGCCAGCAGCCTGAACACCGGGGAGCTGTTTTTT. Protein product: CASSLNTGELFF.

The chain has TRBV11-3 and TRBJ2-5; D is perhaps TRBD1 (5 bases). CDR1 is SGHNT, CDR2 YENEEA, per germline. The CDR3 length is 13 residues. Trimming took 1 base from V and 4 from J, leaving 7 bases between them. Here the CDR3 DNA reads TGTGCCAGCAGCTTAGGACAGCGAGAGACCCAGTACTTC. It codes for CASSLGQRETQYF.

This rearrangement joins TRBV6-5 to TRBJ1-1; D possibly corresponds to TRBD1 (6 bases). Germline V gene sequence: CDR1 MNHEY, CDR2 SVGAGI. The V end was cut by 0 bases, the J end by 7 bases, with 15 bases between. The CDR3 covers 15 residues. This CDR3 reads CASSYSMDRTYEAFF. DNA of the CDR3: TGTGCCAGCAGTTACTCGATGGACAGAACCTATGAAGCTTTCTTT.

The rearrangement uses TRBV4-3 and TRBJ2-4, with 7 bases that match TRBD1. The germline CDR1 and CDR2 sequences are LGHNA and YSLEER. V was pared by 3 bases and J by 1 base, with 12 bases of the junction left unmatched. This CDR3 contains 18 residues. The CDR3 region is CASSHQRNRGLAKNIQYF. CDR3 nucleotides: TGCGCCAGCAGCCACCAGCGTAACAGGGGTTTGGCCAAAAACATTCAGTACTTC.

The chain combines TRBV5-1 with TRBJ1-1; D is unresolved. The CDR3 extends over 15 amino acids. V gave up 0 bases and J gave up 0 bases, with 9 bases separating them. Looked up from germline, CDR1 is SGHRS and CDR2 is YFSETQ. The chain's CDR3 is CASSLAGTVNTEAFF. CDR3 nucleotides: TGCGCCAGCAGCTTGGCCGGAACAGTGAACACTGAAGCTTTCTTT.

The chain is built from TRBV28 and TRBJ2-7; TRBD2 matches at 10 bases. V dropped 1 base and J dropped 2; count of bases not matched to a gene: 5. The CDR3 is 16 amino acids. Germline V gives CDR1 MDHEN, CDR2 SYDVKM. This CDR3 is CASSLLGTSGAYEQYF. DNA for the CDR3: TGTGCCAGCAGTTTATTAGGTACTAGCGGGGCCTACGAGCAGTACTTC.

This clone was counted once. The junction departs from germline at one end; a sequencing error may be responsible. This chain uses TRBV7-9 with TRBJ1-1; D possibly corresponds to TRBD1 (5 bases). Germline CDR1 and CDR2: SEHNR and FQNEAQ (reference sequence). This CDR3 has 14 residues. CDR3 DNA: TGTTCCAGCAGCCCCTTCCAGGGGAACACTGAAGCTTTCTTT. As protein: CSSSPFQGNTEAFF.

The chain carries TRBV30 and TRBJ1-5; D perhaps matches TRBD1 (5 bases). The CDR3 is 15 amino acids. V lost 1 base and J lost 1, with 11 bases in between. The germline CDR1 and CDR2 sequences are GTSNPN and SVGIG (reference sequence). CDR3 sequence reads: CAWSGGAGSNQPQHF. The CDR3 DNA is TGTGCCTGGAGTGGCGGGGCGGGAAGCAATCAGCCCCAGCATTTT.

This clone was seen a single time. The V call is TRBV6-6, the J call TRBJ2-7; 8 nucleotides align to TRBD2. The length of the CDR3 is 15 residues. Germline CDR1 reads MNHNY; CDR2 reads SVGAGI (reference sequence). Trimming removed 6 bases from V and 2 bases from J; junction bases left unmatched: 9. The CDR3 DNA is TGTGCCAGCAGCAACCGAGCGGGAGAGGCCTACGAGCAGTACTTC. It is translated as CASSNRAGEAYEQYF.

V and J are TRBV6-5 and TRBJ1-3; D is unclear. This CDR3 has 16 amino acids. Trimming shortened V by 2 bases and J by 2 bases, and 13 bases separated the two germline ends. Germline CDR1 reads MNHEY; CDR2 reads SVGAGI. The DNA of the CDR3 is TGTGCCAGCAGTTACGCGACTGGATTCGCTGGAAACACCATATATTTT. Encoded protein: CASSYATGFAGNTIYF.

The V and J genes are TRBV29-1 and TRBJ1-1, with 10 positions matching TRBD1. This CDR3 comprises 19 residues. V gave up 4 bases and J gave up 0 bases; unmatched junction bases: 17. Germline CDR1 reads SQVTM; CDR2 reads ANQGSEA. The CDR3 spells CSVGLSTRDRGFLNTEAFF. CDR3 bases: TGCAGCGTTGGTTTGAGTACCCGGGACAGGGGTTTTCTGAACACTGAAGCTTTCTTT.

The J gene is TRBJ2-7, the V gene TRBV27; 9 bases match TRBD1. V was pared by 8 bases and J by 6 bases, with 11 bases of the junction left unmatched. Germline CDR1 reads MNHEY; CDR2 reads SMNVEV (reference sequence). The CDR3 has 14 residues. The CDR3 DNA reads as TGTGCCAGCCGCCTTAGGGACAGGGCTTTCGAGCAGTACTTC. As protein: CASRLRDRAFEQYF.